The T cell receptor (beta chain) described here comes from a study of blood T cell repertoires in COVID-19. Germline V CDR1 and CDR2: SGHVS, FQNEAQ. The CDR3 covers 14 residues. V gave up 6 bases and J gave up 6 bases; unmatched junction bases: 6. TCRdb's copy holds only in-frame clones and misses some; the assay was immunoSEQ multiplex PCR. The table has 180,000 or so clones, 82% seen once. This clonotype originated in a man aged 45-60 years who had recovered from COVID-19. Sequencing used PBMCs or T cells enriched from blood (not recorded which). The chain employs TRBV7-8 and TRBJ1-4; 8 bases align to TRBD1. In DNA form, the CDR3 reads TGTGCCAGCAGAGACAGGGGAAGGGATGAAAAACTGTTTTTT. Protein sequence: CASRDRGRDEKLFF.